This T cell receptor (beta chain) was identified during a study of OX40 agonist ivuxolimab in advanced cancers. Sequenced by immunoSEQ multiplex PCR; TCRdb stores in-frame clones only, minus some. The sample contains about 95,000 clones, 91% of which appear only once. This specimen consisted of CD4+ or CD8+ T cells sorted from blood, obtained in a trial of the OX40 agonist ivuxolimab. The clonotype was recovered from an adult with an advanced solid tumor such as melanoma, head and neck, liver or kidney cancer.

CDR3 residues: CASSLPTGVAFF. In DNA, the CDR3 is TGTGCCAGCAGTTTACCGACAGGGGTAGCTTTCTTT. The chain couples TRBV28 to TRBJ1-1, with 8 bases aligning to TRBD1. CDR3 length equals 12 residues. V was clipped by 2 bases and J by 10 bases; unmatched bases: 3. Germline lookup yields CDR1 MDHEN and CDR2 SYDVKM.